Listed here are 10 T cell receptor beta chains from one sample, sequenced in a study of blood T cell repertoires in COVID-19. Using immunoSEQ multiplex PCR, the repertoire was profiled, and TCRdb retains in-frame clones only, with some absent. Here the sample spans 110,000 or so clones, about four fifths being singletons. Sequenced input: peripheral blood. The receptors were sampled from a woman aged 40-49 years with acute or convalescent COVID-19.

This clone was detected once. The V and J genes are TRBV27 and TRBJ2-5, with 14 bases aligning to TRBD2. The J segment lost 5 bases and the V segment lost 2 bases, leaving 13 bases of the junction unmatched. CDR3 length equals 19 residues. The V gene's germline CDR1 is MNHEY and CDR2 SMNVEV (reference sequence). CDR3 region: CASSLVSPTSGGGGETQYF. CDR3 in DNA: TGTGCCAGCAGTTTAGTCTCCCCGACTAGCGGGGGGGGTGGGGAGACCCAGTACTTC.

The CDR3 nucleotides are TGCGCCAGCAGCCAAGATCGGGGGGCCACCGGGGAGCTGTTTTTT. It specifies CASSQDRGATGELFF. The V and J genes are TRBV4-1 and TRBJ2-2; perhaps TRBD2 as D (7 bases). CDR3 length equals 15 residues. V lost 0 bases and J 4 bases, leaving 9 bases between the germline ends. CDR1 and CDR2 from the germline V gene are MGHRA and YSYEKL.

V is TRBV2 and J is TRBJ2-1; tentatively, D is TRBD1 (6 bases). The germline V and J ends were trimmed by 2 bases and 2 bases, with 16 bases remaining between them. The germline gives CDR1 SNHLY, CDR2 FYNNEI. The CDR3 is made up of 17 amino acids. CDR3 coding DNA: TGTGCCAGCAGTGAATACGTCGGGACACGACCCTACAATGAGCAGTTCTTC. The encoded protein is CASSEYVGTRPYNEQFF.

The chain couples TRBV9 to TRBJ2-5; 8 nucleotides align to TRBD2. Germline CDR1 and CDR2: SGDLS and YYNGEE. CDR3 length: 15 amino acids. With V trimmed by 0 bases and J by 5 bases, 6 bases remained unmatched. This chain's CDR3 is CASSVVSGGWETQYF. CDR3 nucleotide sequence: TGTGCCAGCAGCGTAGTAAGCGGGGGCTGGGAGACCCAGTACTTC.

The rearrangement joins TRBV2 to TRBJ1-6; D unresolved. The CDR3 totals 13 residues. V lost 4 bases to trimming and J lost 8 bases, with 9 bases between them. The germline V gene encodes CDR1 SNHLY and CDR2 FYNNEI. This CDR3 is CASSASEDSPLHF. Written as DNA, the CDR3 is TGTGCCAGCAGTGCATCTGAGGATTCACCCCTCCACTTT.

This sequence joins TRBV30 and TRBJ2-7; D gene uncertain. V was clipped by 2 bases and J by 3 bases, with 8 bases between them. Per the germline V gene, CDR1 is GTSNPN and CDR2 is SVGIG (reference sequence). This CDR3 is built from 12 residues. This chain's CDR3 is CAWSPRIYEQYF. The CDR3 nucleotides read TGTGCCTGGAGTCCCAGAATCTACGAGCAGTACTTC.

The V and J genes are TRBV6-2 or TRBV6-3 and TRBJ1-1, with D possibly matching TRBD1 (5 bases). Trimming cost V 7 bases and J 0 bases, with 12 bases left between them. This CDR3 comprises 14 residues. The V gene's germline CDR1 is MNHEY and CDR2 SVGEGT. The CDR3 protein is CASTPGHLNTEAFF. The CDR3 nucleotides read TGTGCCAGCACCCCCGGACACTTGAACACTGAAGCTTTCTTT.

The rearrangement joins TRBV18 to TRBJ1-1; D perhaps matches TRBD1 (5 bases). With 5 bases removed from V and 3 bases from J, the gap between germline ends came to 13 bases. The CDR3 length is 14 residues. Germline-derived CDR1 and CDR2 are KGHSH and LQKENI. This CDR3 reads CASSAIRGDTEAFF. DNA for the CDR3: TGTGCCAGCTCAGCGATTCGGGGGGACACTGAAGCTTTCTTT.

Remarks on this clone: This sample also contains other DNA sequences that code for the same CDR3. The chain carries TRBV5-1 and TRBJ1-1; TRBD1 matches 10 bases. Germline CDR1 SGHRS, CDR2 YFSETQ. The CDR3 is 14 residues long. Unmatched junction bases numbered 4, after V lost 7 bases and J lost 1 base. The CDR3 region is CASSGQGGNTEAFF. The CDR3 DNA follows: TGCGCCAGCTCCGGACAGGGGGGGAACACTGAAGCTTTCTTT.

V is TRBV4-1 and J is TRBJ1-1, with unresolved D. Germline V CDR1 and CDR2: MGHRA, YSYEKL. The CDR3 sequence is 16 residues long. The V end lost 1 base, the J end lost 7 bases, and 19 bases lay between the germline ends. Here the CDR3 reads CASSQAQIPGRGEAFF. DNA for the CDR3: TGCGCCAGCAGCCAAGCCCAAATCCCGGGAAGAGGTGAAGCTTTCTTT.